What follows are 21 T cell receptor beta chains derived from one specimen sequenced in a study of cytomegalovirus exposure and HLA in healthy donors. PCR primers comprised 60 Vbeta and 13 Jbeta primers. The data were produced by immunoSEQ multiplex PCR, yet TCRdb's version contains in-frame clones alone and is incomplete. Of approximately 75,000 clones detected, 84% appear once; the ten largest clones hold approximately 17%. Material: PBMCs. The receptors here all came from a man aged 65-85 years in good health and CMV-seropositive.

This chain connects TRBV18 to TRBJ1-2, with 7 positions matching TRBD1. Germline lookup yields CDR1 KGHSH and CDR2 LQKENI. The V segment lost 6 bases and the J segment 3 bases; nucleotides outside the gene matches: 7. The CDR3 is made up of 14 amino acids. CDR3 nucleotide sequence: TGTGCCAGCTCTACAACAGGGGAGCACTATGGCTACACCTTC. Translated: CASSTTGEHYGYTF.

The genes are TRBV5-1 and TRBJ1-1; 7 nucleotides match TRBD1. The CDR3 is 14 amino acids. The germline V gene has CDR1 SGHRS and CDR2 YFSETQ. Trimming at V came to 2 bases and at J to 6 bases, leaving 7 bases not matched to a gene. The CDR3, as DNA: TGCGCCAGCAGCTTCGTTGACAGGGACCCTGAAGCTTTCTTT. Translating it yields CASSFVDRDPEAFF.

The chain is built from TRBV7-2 and TRBJ2-3; possible D gene TRBD2, 7 bases. V shed 8 bases and J shed 0 bases, with 12 bases lying between them. Germline lookup yields CDR1 SGHTA and CDR2 FQGNSA. This CDR3 spans 14 amino acids. The CDR3 region is CASRGGPSTDTQYF. DNA for the CDR3: TGTGCCAGCCGCGGGGGCCCTAGCACAGATACGCAGTATTTT.

This clone was seen only a few times. The chain couples TRBV6-6 to TRBJ1-2, with TRBD1 as a possible D gene (5 bases). Germline V gives CDR1 MNHNY, CDR2 SVGAGI (reference sequence). There are 16 residues in the CDR3. The ends were cut back, 6 bases at V and 0 bases at J, with 17 bases in the middle. The CDR3 loop reads CASRPKGAQANYGYTF. For the CDR3, the DNA is TGTGCCAGCAGACCTAAAGGGGCGCAAGCTAACTATGGCTACACCTTC.

V gene TRBV7-3 combines with J gene TRBJ2-2; D not certain. Germline loops: CDR1 SGHTA, CDR2 FQGTGA. The CDR3 consists of 11 residues. V lost 3 bases and J lost 8, with 4 bases in between. CDR3 sequence reads: CASSFGGELFF. The CDR3 DNA reads as TGTGCCAGCAGCTTCGGGGGGGAGCTGTTTTTT.

The V and J genes are TRBV5-1 and TRBJ2-5; TRBD1 matches at 10 bases. Germline V gene lookup returns CDR1 SGHRS and CDR2 YFSETQ. Trimming took 3 bases from V and 5 from J; bases not matched to a gene: 1. The CDR3 is made up of 13 amino acids. The CDR3 protein is CASSWTGGETQYF. The CDR3, as DNA: TGCGCCAGCAGCTGGACAGGGGGGGAGACCCAGTACTTC.

With regard to this clone: One end of the junction is discordant with germline, which a read error may explain. The rearrangement uses TRBV7-9 and TRBJ2-7; D remains ambiguous. Germline V gene lookup returns CDR1 SEHNR and CDR2 FQNEAQ (reference sequence). CDR3 length equals 13 residues. CDR3 DNA: TGTGCCAGCAGCCGATCAGGCTCCAACGAGCAGTACTTC. Translation: CASSRSGSNEQYF.

The chain carries TRBV18 and TRBJ2-5; possibly TRBD2 for D (6 bases). From germline, CDR1 is KGHSH and CDR2 LQKENI. Trimming took off 9 bases at V and 5 bases at J, with 13 bases between the two ends. This CDR3 has 12 residues. The CDR3 reads CASRTGEETQYF. For the CDR3, the DNA is TGTGCCAGTCGGACGGGAGAGGAGACCCAGTACTTC.

This chain links TRBV12-2 with TRBJ1-3; TRBD1 is taken as the D call from the table, unchecked against the DNA. TRBV12-2 is termed a pseudogene. CDR3 length equals 15 residues. The CDR3 spells CASRSTGGLGNTIYF. The DNA for the CDR3 is TGTGCAAGTCGATCGACAGGGGGTCTGGGAAACACCATATATTTT.

Here the CDR3 DNA reads TGTGCCAGCACCCCTCCAGGGGCGCAGGGTGGGTACGAGCAGTACTTC. Translating it yields CASTPPGAQGGYEQYF. This chain connects TRBV28 to TRBJ2-7; a possible D gene is TRBD1 (6 bases). V was clipped by 7 bases and J by 4 bases, with 23 bases between them. This CDR3 contains 16 residues. Germline CDR1 and CDR2: MDHEN and SYDVKM.

This chain joins TRBV19 and TRBJ2-5; tentatively, D is TRBD1 (5 bases). The V gene lost 1 base and the J gene lost 3 bases, with 6 bases spanning the gap. The germline gives CDR1 LNHDA, CDR2 SQIVND (reference sequence). The CDR3 is 13 residues long. The CDR3 loop reads CASSIGREETQYF. The CDR3 nucleotides are TGTGCCAGTAGTATAGGCAGGGAAGAGACCCAGTACTTC.

The CDR3 nucleotides read TGTGCCAGCAGTGATATACAGGGTTGGAAACTGTTTTTT. Amino acids: CASSDIQGWKLFF. The rearrangement joins TRBV2 to TRBJ1-4; weak D call: TRBD1 (6 bases). The germline gives CDR1 SNHLY, CDR2 FYNNEI. V lost 3 bases and J lost 11, with 13 bases in between. CDR3 length: 13 residues.

This chain links TRBV2 with TRBJ1-4; no clear D. CDR3 length equals 16 residues. The germline V and J ends were trimmed by 4 bases and 5 bases, with 17 bases remaining between them. The V gene's germline CDR1 is SNHLY and CDR2 FYNNEI. CDR3 nucleotides: TGTGCCAGCAGTGTTGGTGGGAGAATGTCGAATGAAAAACTGTTTTTT. Its translation is CASSVGGRMSNEKLFF.

This clone was observed a handful of times. The genes are TRBV30 and TRBJ1-5; D is possibly TRBD1 (5 bases). The CDR3 is 15 amino acids. V dropped 1 base and J dropped 0 bases, with 10 bases sitting between them. Per germline, CDR1 GTSNPN and CDR2 SVGIG (reference sequence). For the CDR3, the DNA is TGTGCCTGGAGTGCCGGACACAATAGCAATCAGCCCCAGCATTTT. Amino acids: CAWSAGHNSNQPQHF.

V and J are TRBV28 and TRBJ1-2; D not resolved. The germline V and J ends were trimmed by 4 bases and 0 bases, with 6 bases remaining between them. In germline, CDR1 is MDHEN, CDR2 SYDVKM. This CDR3 comprises 13 residues. The DNA for the CDR3 is TGTGCCAGCAGTTACGGGACTAACTATGGCTACACCTTC. Translated: CASSYGTNYGYTF.

The V gene is TRBV4-2, the J gene TRBJ2-1; no clear D. The CDR3 is 15 amino acids. CDR1 is LGHNA and CDR2 is YNFKEQ in the germline V gene. Trimming took 4 bases from V and 0 from J, leaving 10 bases between them. CDR3 loop: CASSPSPNSYNEQFF. CDR3 nucleotide sequence: TGTGCCAGCAGCCCGAGCCCTAACTCCTACAATGAGCAGTTCTTC.

CDR3 coding DNA: TGCGCCAGCAGCTTGGTTCTAGCGGGAGACAATGAGCAGTTCTTC. Translating it yields CASSLVLAGDNEQFF. This chain links TRBV5-1 with TRBJ2-1; the match to TRBD2 covers 10 bases. The V segment lost 0 bases and the J segment 5 bases; nucleotides outside the gene matches: 2. Germline-derived CDR1 and CDR2 are SGHRS and YFSETQ. This CDR3 contains 15 residues.

The chain uses TRBV18 and TRBJ2-4, with TRBD1 matching 8 bases. There are 16 residues in the CDR3. V trimming: 2 bases; J trimming: 5 bases; junction bases outside the gene matches: 8. CDR1 and CDR2 (germline): KGHSH, LQKENI. CDR3 DNA: TGTGCCAGCTCACCAAACCGCGGGACAGGAGAAAACATTCAGTACTTC. This translates into CASSPNRGTGENIQYF.

The chain combines TRBV6-5 with TRBJ1-4; weak D call: TRBD1 (6 bases). The CDR3 contains 14 residues. The V end lost 7 bases, the J end lost 5 bases, and 14 bases lay between the germline ends. Looked up from germline, CDR1 is MNHEY and CDR2 is SVGAGI. The CDR3, as DNA: TGTGCCAGCAAGAAACAGGGCCGAAATGAAAAACTGTTTTTT. This codes for CASKKQGRNEKLFF.

The CDR3 protein is CASSSRTELTGELFF. The CDR3 DNA follows: TGCGCCAGCAGCTCGAGGACTGAGCTTACCGGGGAGCTGTTTTTT. This chain links TRBV5-1 with TRBJ2-2; TRBD2 might be the D (5 bases). The CDR3 covers 15 residues. Germline V gene data show CDR1 as SGHRS and CDR2 as YFSETQ. Trimming cost V 3 bases and J 5 bases, with 14 bases left between them.

V and J are TRBV6-1 and TRBJ2-5, with a tentative D call TRBD2 (7 bases). Germline V gene lookup returns CDR1 MNHNS and CDR2 SASEGT. The V end lost 1 base, the J end lost 5 bases, and 8 bases lay between the germline ends. The length of the CDR3 is 13 residues. For the CDR3, the DNA is TGTGCCAGCAGTGAAGAGGGGGGGGAGACCCAGTACTTC. It yields the protein CASSEEGGETQYF.